A single T cell receptor beta chain is shown here with its context. Many counts were recorded for this clonotype. Its target antigen remains unknown. No per-base quality is available; no much larger clone lies one base away. The protocol used for the library was 5' RACE. Sequencing used an Illumina HiSeq 2000. Template switching introduced a universal primer binding site; the final cDNA contained a unique molecular identifier, enabling accurate counting of TCR cDNA molecules. Specific primers in the conserved constant-segment region were used to synthesize first-strand cDNA for TCR alpha and beta chains. To control for contamination, every cDNA library was double barcoded, receiving both a SMART-Mk sample barcode and Illumina barcodes. TruSeq adapter sequences, together with Illumina sample barcodes, were added in two successive PCR steps. TCR alpha and beta cDNA libraries were sequenced on the Illumina HiSeq platform with custom primers. In the original analysis: Raw reads were processed with MiGEC to extract unique molecular identifiers, and MiXCR was used to determine CDR3 positions. For each individual, recombination models were inferred using an EM algorithm with the repgenHMM and IGoR tools. The analysis of shared clonotypes was done with the tcR package in R, with sharing normalized by the product of cloneset sizes. Out-of-frame nonproductive sequences were analyzed to study raw recombination free of thymic and clonal selection effects. TCRdb trimmed public reads at Q25 via fastp, called clones via MiXCR and kept in-frame beta chains. Every distinct CDR3 protein forms one entry, paired with its most common genes and DNA. It is TCRdb's table, rather than the study itself, that gives the V and J calls and clone size. In this sample the table shows about 890,000 distinct CDR3 sequences, approximately 13% of which occur a single time. The top ten constitute around 1.6% of the sample.

These data originate in a study of identical twins (TCRdb year 2016). With respect to the entire study: TCR alpha and beta repertoires from monozygotic twins, unrelated adults of various ages and cord blood were deep-sequenced to test whether fetal clonotypes persist. To rule out contamination, the twin experiments were replicated at different times with different library preparation protocols. Broader findings and caveats from the paper: In monozygotic twins, recombination models systematically underestimated out-of-frame TCR alpha sharing, but the models matched the sharing seen between unrelated individuals. Fewer insertions were carried by abundant cord blood beta clonotypes; a weaker similar trend was observed in young adult naive repertoires, while no such trend was observed in memory repertoires. Zero-insertion analyses could be partly confounded by invariant T cells such as MAIT and iNKT, although diverse VJ usage argued against such confounding for most clonotypes. Compared with coincidental sharing between unrelated individuals, out-of-frame TCR alpha sequences shared between twins had an excess of sequences with low generation probability. In beta out-of-frame sequences, excess twin sharing was weaker, because having fewer shared sequences lowered the signal-to-noise ratio. Because the same donors could not be followed over many years, conclusions were based on cross-sectional statistical analysis.

V is cut by 2 bases and J by 4 bases, and the space between the germline ends is 6 bases. The CDR3 starts with the cysteine, ends with the phenylalanine, and has 13 residues. The read is trimmed to its CDR3 DNA, 39 bases read in frame from base 1. Every donor was a healthy Caucasian. Three pairs of female monozygotic twins, all aged roughly 18 to 29 years, made up the twin cohort. Peripheral blood mononuclear cells were used as the source from which RNA for TCR libraries was isolated. This same sample was also part of a study on yellow fever vaccine responses in identical twins. That second report states: The T cell response to vaccination in identical twins was reported by the authors to appear partly convergent and partly personalized. In identical twins, the study followed T cell clones that responded to the vaccine with precision.

The receptor's source is a woman under 30 in good health. Input material: PBMCs. The chain joins TRBV12-3 or TRBV12-4 to TRBJ1-5, with no confident D gene call. The CDR3 amino acid sequence is: CASSLWANQPQHF. At the DNA level, the sequence is TGTGCCAGCAGTTTATGGGCTAATCAGCCCCAGCATTTT.